The subject of this entry is one TCR beta chain. Measured with immunoSEQ multiplex PCR; TCRdb has only the in-frame clones, and not every one. The table lists about 58,000 clones, 90% of them singletons. This sample stems from a study of cytomegalovirus exposure and HLA in healthy donors. In the study overall: The roughly 120 validation repertoires, a later analysis reported, used the same platform as the approximately 700 first-cohort repertoires.

The V gene end was trimmed by 6 bases and the J gene end by 11 bases; junction bases not matched to a gene: 8. Germline lookup yields CDR1 SGHTA and CDR2 FQGTGA. The CDR3 is 13 amino acids. Separation from the approximately 690-subject first cohort characterized the roughly 120-subject validation cohort, to which the donors belonged. The sequencing sample was made of PBMCs. This clonotype was sampled from a man between 18 and 35 years old in good health and CMV-seronegative. V gene TRBV7-3 combines with J gene TRBJ2-1; 9 bases align to TRBD1. CDR3 amino acids: CASRESQGAQQFF. The CDR3 nucleotides read TGTGCCAGCAGAGAATCACAGGGGGCACAGCAGTTCTTC.